Below, 24 T cell receptor beta chains from the same sample are listed, as sequenced in a study of T cell responses to AZD1222 COVID-19 vaccine. This table comes from immunoSEQ multiplex PCR, and its TCRdb copy is limited to in-frame clones, with some not included. The sample holds 130,000 to 150,000 clones, about nine tenths seen once. Sample: peripheral blood, taken on day 0 of AZD1222 vaccination. These receptors all come from an adult in good health.

This clone was observed a few times. The chain has TRBV5-1 and TRBJ1-5; weak D call: TRBD1 (5 bases). V was cut by 0 bases and J by 7 bases, with 5 bases left in between. Looked up from germline, CDR1 is SGHRS and CDR2 is YFSETQ. This CDR3 has 12 amino acids. The CDR3 bases are TGCGCCAGCAGCTTGGCAGGGCAGCCCCAGCATTTT. It yields the protein CASSLAGQPQHF.

The chain recombines TRBV29-1 with TRBJ2-1; the D is unclear. The V gene's germline CDR1 is SQVTM and CDR2 ANQGSEA. Trimming shortened V by 5 bases and J by 7 bases, and 12 bases separated the two germline ends. This CDR3 has 12 residues. DNA for the CDR3: TGCAGCGTTCTTCCCTACCGGAATGAGCAGTTCTTC. This gives the protein CSVLPYRNEQFF.

The chain links TRBV7-2 to TRBJ1-1; D call uncertain. V was pared by 5 bases and J by 1 base, with 14 bases between. This CDR3 spans 15 amino acids. The germline CDR1 and CDR2 sequences are SGHTA and FQGNSA. CDR3 DNA: TGTGCCAGCAGCCTTGGACGGGTAGAGAACACTGAAGCTTTCTTT. It is translated as CASSLGRVENTEAFF.

DNA for the CDR3: TGTGCCAGCAGTATGCAGAACACCGGGGAGCTGTTTTTT. Translation: CASSMQNTGELFF. The chain is built from TRBV6-4 and TRBJ2-2, with D hard to call. V gave up 5 bases and J gave up 1 base, with 5 bases separating them. CDR3 length equals 13 residues. CDR1 and CDR2 from the germline V gene are MRHNA and SNTAGT.

This chain connects TRBV25-1 to TRBJ1-5, with no clear D. V was clipped by 3 bases and J by 5 bases, with 11 bases between them. Germline loops: CDR1 MGHDK, CDR2 SYGVNS. The CDR3 has 14 amino acids. CDR3 sequence (DNA): TGTGCCAGCAGTGATTCCTATACGGATCAGCCCCAGCATTTT. Encoded protein: CASSDSYTDQPQHF.

This rearrangement joins TRBV27 to TRBJ1-5; 10 bases align to TRBD1. The CDR3 covers 17 residues. Germline V gives CDR1 MNHEY, CDR2 SMNVEV (reference sequence). V shed 8 bases, J shed 0 bases, and the junction held 10 bases outside the gene matches. CDR3 DNA sequence: TGTGCCAGCCGAGCCGGGACAGGGGCGTATAGCAATCAGCCCCAGCATTTT. It is translated as CASRAGTGAYSNQPQHF.

The chain recombines TRBV5-4 with TRBJ2-4; possible D gene TRBD2, 6 bases. CDR1 and CDR2 (germline): SGHNT, YYREEE (reference sequence). V lost 1 base and J lost 1, with 12 bases in between. The CDR3 is 16 amino acids. The chain's CDR3 is CASSLNPGRAKNIQYF. CDR3 in DNA: TGTGCCAGCAGCTTGAACCCAGGGAGGGCCAAAAACATTCAGTACTTC.

The chain uses TRBV5-1 and TRBJ2-2; D might be TRBD1 (6 bases). Trimming pared 0 bases from V and 7 bases from J, leaving 16 bases between. Germline CDR1 and CDR2: SGHRS and YFSETQ. The CDR3 runs to 16 residues. CDR3 protein: CASSLAGDGYRGELFF. CDR3 nucleotides: TGCGCCAGCAGCTTGGCAGGGGACGGGTACCGCGGGGAGCTGTTTTTT.

This sequence joins TRBV28 and TRBJ1-3; 9 positions match TRBD1. Germline CDR1 reads MDHEN; CDR2 reads SYDVKM. This CDR3 region has 17 residues. Unmatched junction bases numbered 10, after V lost 3 bases and J lost 4 bases. CDR3 in amino acids: CASSLIGDRVYGNTIYF. The CDR3, as DNA: TGTGCCAGCAGTTTGATTGGGGACAGGGTATACGGAAACACCATATATTTT.

The chain joins TRBV6-1 to TRBJ1-5; D gene ambiguous. V lost 4 bases to trimming and J lost 4 bases, with 17 bases between them. Germline CDR1 is MNHNS and CDR2 is SASEGT. This CDR3 is built from 16 residues. In nucleotides, the CDR3 is TGTGCCAGCAGTGCGCCTCCGGACGGACCGAATCAGCCCCAGCATTTT. It codes for CASSAPPDGPNQPQHF.

V gene TRBV6-5 combines with J gene TRBJ1-2; 7 positions match TRBD1. The ends lost 6 bases at V and 8 bases at J; junction bases unmatched: 6. From germline, CDR1 is MNHEY and CDR2 SVGAGI. CDR3 length equals 12 residues. Written as DNA, the CDR3 is TGTGCCAGCAGGACGACAGGGTTCGGCTACACCTTC. Encoded protein: CASRTTGFGYTF.

The chain joins TRBV6-1 to TRBJ2-5; no reliable D call. Trimming cost V 1 base and J 1 base, with 7 bases left between them. The CDR3 sequence is 14 residues long. In germline, CDR1 is MNHNS, CDR2 SASEGT. The CDR3: CASSEGPGQETQYF. Here the CDR3 DNA reads TGTGCCAGCAGTGAAGGGCCCGGCCAAGAGACCCAGTACTTC.

The rearrangement links TRBV7-9 to TRBJ2-7; 9 bases line up with TRBD1. Per the germline V gene, CDR1 is SEHNR and CDR2 is FQNEAQ (reference sequence). V shed 1 base and J 7 bases; nucleotides not matched to a gene: 5. The CDR3 consists of 14 residues. The CDR3 is CASSLGTGAQEQYF. DNA for the CDR3: TGTGCCAGCAGCTTAGGGACAGGGGCGCAAGAGCAGTACTTC.

V is TRBV11-3 and J is TRBJ2-2; D ambiguous. This CDR3 is built from 12 residues. The germline gives CDR1 SGHNT, CDR2 YENEEA. V lost 5 bases to trimming and J lost 5 bases, with 6 bases between them. CDR3 nucleotide sequence: TGTGCCAGCAGCCCAAGGACCGGGGAGCTGTTTTTT. Its translation is CASSPRTGELFF.

This chain joins TRBV5-4 and TRBJ1-2, with D possibly being TRBD1 (5 bases). The V end was cut by 4 bases, the J end by 2 bases, with 15 bases between. This CDR3 contains 15 residues. Germline V gene lookup returns CDR1 SGHNT and CDR2 YYREEE (reference sequence). In nucleotides, the CDR3 is TGTGCCAGCAGCGTCGGACAAATCTCCAACTATGGCTACACCTTC. Its protein is CASSVGQISNYGYTF.

The chain links TRBV10-2 to TRBJ1-5; D unresolved. The CDR3 totals 13 residues. The ends were cut back, 4 bases at V and 7 bases at J, with 11 bases in the middle. Germline V gene data show CDR1 as WSHSY and CDR2 as SAAADI. The CDR3, as DNA: TGCGCCAGCAGTGCAGGAAGTGGACAGCCCCAGCATTTT. It encodes CASSAGSGQPQHF.

The CDR3 here is CASQQGARSTEAFF. The CDR3 nucleotides read TGTGCCAGTCAGCAGGGGGCGCGGAGCACTGAAGCTTTCTTT. V is TRBV28 and J is TRBJ1-1; 8 nucleotides agree with TRBD1. This CDR3 spans 14 amino acids. V dropped 9 bases and J dropped 4; count of bases not matched to a gene: 10. Germline loops: CDR1 MDHEN, CDR2 SYDVKM.

This clone was counted only a few times. The V and J genes are TRBV27 and TRBJ2-2, with 9 bases that match TRBD2. The V and J ends lost 6 bases and 6 bases, in that order; junction bases with no gene match: 11. Germline V gives CDR1 MNHEY, CDR2 SMNVEV (reference sequence). The CDR3 runs 16 residues. CDR3 in DNA: TGTGCCAGCAGGGTCTCCGGGACTAGCACCTCCGGGGAGCTGTTTTTT. This translates into CASRVSGTSTSGELFF.

CDR3 region: CASSVAGQGVGYTF. The CDR3, as DNA: TGTGCCAGCAGCGTAGCTGGACAGGGGGTTGGCTACACCTTC. This sequence joins TRBV9 and TRBJ1-2; 10 bases fit TRBD1. The V gene end was trimmed by 0 bases and the J gene end by 7 bases; junction bases not matched to a gene: 3. There are 14 residues in the CDR3. From germline, CDR1 is SGDLS and CDR2 YYNGEE. The full variable domain, completed using reference TRBV9 and TRBJ1-2, is DSGVTQTPKHLITATGQRVTLRCSPRSGDLSVYWYQQSLDQGLQFLIQYYNGEERAKGNILERFSAQQFPDLHSELNLSSLELGDSALYFCASSVAGQGVGYTFGSGTRLTVV.

This chain connects TRBV27 to TRBJ1-1, with TRBD1 matching 12 bases. Trimming cost V 4 bases and J 10 bases; bases outside gene matches: 7. Germline-derived CDR1 and CDR2 are MNHEY and SMNVEV (reference sequence). This CDR3 is built from 14 residues. Here the CDR3 reads CASSSRDRGHRAFF. The CDR3 DNA reads as TGTGCCAGCAGTTCGAGGGACAGGGGGCATCGAGCTTTCTTT.

The chain carries TRBV28 and TRBJ2-7, with 10 bases matching TRBD2. CDR1 and CDR2 (germline): MDHEN, SYDVKM. Trimming took 6 bases from V and 3 from J; bases not matched to a gene: 14. This CDR3 has 17 amino acids. CDR3 region: CASSSLIDLAGDYEQYF. The CDR3, as DNA: TGTGCCAGCAGCTCATTAATAGATCTAGCGGGAGACTACGAGCAGTACTTC.

The chain recombines TRBV7-3 with TRBJ2-1, with D perhaps given as TRBD1 or TRBD2 (5 bases each). V was clipped by 3 bases and J by 6 bases, with 9 bases between them. The CDR3 has 13 residues. In germline, CDR1 is SGHTA, CDR2 FQGTGA. CDR3 region: CASSLTGLNEQFF. For the CDR3, the DNA is TGTGCCAGCAGCTTGACGGGGCTCAATGAGCAGTTCTTC.

The chain employs TRBV6-5 and TRBJ2-1, with D perhaps given as TRBD1 or TRBD2 (5 bases each). The CDR3 contains 13 residues. V was clipped by 0 bases and J by 9 bases, with 9 bases between them. The germline V gene encodes CDR1 MNHEY and CDR2 SVGAGI. The CDR3 loop is CASSYSMGVEQFF. The DNA for the CDR3 is TGTGCCAGCAGTTACTCGATGGGGGTTGAGCAGTTCTTC.

This clone has only one observation. The chain joins TRBV27 to TRBJ2-1, with 7 nucleotides matching TRBD2. The CDR3 consists of 15 residues. Germline V gene sequence: CDR1 MNHEY, CDR2 SMNVEV (reference sequence). V lost 6 bases to trimming and J lost 6 bases; unmatched junction nucleotides: 11. The CDR3 loop reads CASSPGWLAGNEQFF. The DNA for the CDR3 is TGTGCCAGCAGCCCCGGATGGTTAGCGGGCAATGAGCAGTTCTTC.